What follows describes a single TCR beta chain. These data come from a study of blood T cell repertoires in COVID-19. On the study more broadly: Italy, Spain and the United States were the sources of the convalescent and acute COVID-19 samples.

Profiling relied on immunoSEQ multiplex PCR, and the TCRdb table lists in-frame clones only, not all of them. The repertoire holds 400,000 to 550,000 clones, with around 90% as singletons. V was clipped by 3 bases and J by 3 bases; unmatched bases: 7. This CDR3 is 16 amino acids long. Looked up from germline, CDR1 is KGHSH and CDR2 is LQKENI. This TCR came from a woman between 18 and 30 years old with acute COVID-19. The chain combines TRBV18 with TRBJ2-7; 11 positions match TRBD2. Sequencing was carried out using PBMCs or T cells enriched from blood (not recorded which). This chain's CDR3 is CASSPSKTSGGYEQYF. DNA of the CDR3: TGTGCCAGCTCACCTTCAAAAACTAGCGGGGGCTACGAGCAGTACTTC.